This T cell receptor beta chain originates from a study of blood T cell repertoires in COVID-19. Across the study: Material from acute and convalescent COVID-19 was sourced from the United States, Italy and Spain.

As handled by the study authors: Estimation of nucleated cell counts relied on the amplification of reference gene primers. Assay: immunoSEQ multiplex PCR; the TCRdb copy retains only in-frame clones and omits some. Clone size and the V and J calls come from that table; the DNA yielded D and trimming. This repertoire shows hundreds of thousands of clones, 81% found once; its top ten account for 7.5%. Source material: peripheral blood. This receptor was obtained from a woman aged 80 or over with COVID-19, enrolled during active disease.

The CDR3 DNA follows: TGTGCCAGCCGCCCCGGGACTAGCGGGATAGATGAGCAGTTCTTC. This codes for CASRPGTSGIDEQFF. This chain connects TRBV6-6 to TRBJ2-1; 13 nucleotides line up with TRBD2. The CDR3 has 15 residues. CDR1 is MNHNY, CDR2 SVGAGI, per germline (reference sequence). The junction had 9 bases not matched to a gene; V was cut back by 8 bases and J by 8 bases.